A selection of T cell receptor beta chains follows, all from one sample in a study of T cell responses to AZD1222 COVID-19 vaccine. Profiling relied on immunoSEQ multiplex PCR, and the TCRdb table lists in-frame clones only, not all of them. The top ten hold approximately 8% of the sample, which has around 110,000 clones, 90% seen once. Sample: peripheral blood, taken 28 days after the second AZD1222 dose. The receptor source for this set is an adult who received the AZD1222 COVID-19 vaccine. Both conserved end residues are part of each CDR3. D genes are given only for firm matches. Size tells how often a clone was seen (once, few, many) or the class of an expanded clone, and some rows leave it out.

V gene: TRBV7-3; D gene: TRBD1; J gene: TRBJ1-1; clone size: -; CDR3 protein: CASSLTAGTANDMNTEAFF; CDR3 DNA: TGTGCCAGCAGCTTAACGGCCGGGACAGCTAATGATATGAACACTGAAGCTTTCTTT
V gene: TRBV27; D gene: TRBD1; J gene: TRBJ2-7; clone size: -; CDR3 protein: CASSFSGGSYEQYF; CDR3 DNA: TGTGCCAGCAGTTTTTCAGGGGGTTCCTACGAGCAGTACTTC
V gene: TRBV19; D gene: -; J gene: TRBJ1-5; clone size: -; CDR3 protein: CASSPAGEGPYQPQHF; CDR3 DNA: TGTGCCAGTAGTCCCGCCGGGGAGGGGCCCTATCAGCCCCAGCATTTT
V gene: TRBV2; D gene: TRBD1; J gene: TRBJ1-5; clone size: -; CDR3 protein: CASSVWTGGPGNQPQHF; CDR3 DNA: TGTGCCAGCAGTGTCTGGACAGGGGGCCCGGGCAATCAGCCCCAGCATTTT
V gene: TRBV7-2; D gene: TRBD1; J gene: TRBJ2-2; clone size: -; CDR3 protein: CASSSDRGPVTGELFF; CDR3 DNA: TGTGCCAGCAGCTCGGACAGGGGGCCGGTCACCGGGGAGCTGTTTTTT
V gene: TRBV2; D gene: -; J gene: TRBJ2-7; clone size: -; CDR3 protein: CASSELRAGTYEQYF; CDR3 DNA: TGTGCCAGCAGTGAATTGAGAGCTGGGACCTACGAGCAGTACTTC
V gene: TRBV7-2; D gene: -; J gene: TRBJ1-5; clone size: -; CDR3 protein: CASSLWVNQPQHF; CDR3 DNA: TGTGCCAGCAGCTTATGGGTGAATCAGCCCCAGCATTTT
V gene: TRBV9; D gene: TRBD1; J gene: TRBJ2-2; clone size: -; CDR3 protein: CASSSRGTNTGELFF; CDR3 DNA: TGTGCCAGCAGTTCCAGGGGGACGAACACCGGGGAGCTGTTTTTT
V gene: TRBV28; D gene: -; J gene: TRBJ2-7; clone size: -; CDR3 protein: CASSPSALSGGEQYF; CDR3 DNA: TGTGCCAGCAGTCCTTCAGCGTTGTCCGGGGGTGAGCAGTACTTC
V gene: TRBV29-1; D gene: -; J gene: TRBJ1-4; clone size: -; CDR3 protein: CSAQRPPRQKLFF; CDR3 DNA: TGCAGCGCCCAGCGGCCTCCCCGGCAAAAACTGTTTTTT
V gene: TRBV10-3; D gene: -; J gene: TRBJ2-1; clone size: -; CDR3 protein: CAISSLERADGNEQFF; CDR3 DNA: TGTGCCATCAGCTCCTTAGAGAGGGCCGACGGCAATGAGCAGTTCTTC
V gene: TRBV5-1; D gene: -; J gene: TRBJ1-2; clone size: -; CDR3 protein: CASSLLPQGDTIYGYTF; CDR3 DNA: TGCGCCAGCAGCCTACTACCACAGGGCGACACGATCTATGGCTACACCTTC
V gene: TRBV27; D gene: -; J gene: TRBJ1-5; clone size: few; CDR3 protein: CASTRGLGQPQHF; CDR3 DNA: TGTGCCAGCACAAGAGGGTTGGGGCAGCCCCAGCATTTT
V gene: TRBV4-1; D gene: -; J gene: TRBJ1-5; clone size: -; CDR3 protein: CASSQGGQPQHF; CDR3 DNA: TGCGCCAGCAGCCAGGGCGGTCAGCCCCAGCATTTT
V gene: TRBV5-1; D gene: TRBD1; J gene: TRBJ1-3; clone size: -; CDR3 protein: CASNKGLDRATGNTIYF; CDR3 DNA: TGCGCCAGCAACAAGGGGTTGGACAGGGCAACTGGAAACACCATATATTTT
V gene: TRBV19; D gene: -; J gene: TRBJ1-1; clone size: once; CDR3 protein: CASEKRVPAEAFF; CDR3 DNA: TGTGCCAGTGAGAAACGAGTTCCGGCTGAAGCTTTCTTT
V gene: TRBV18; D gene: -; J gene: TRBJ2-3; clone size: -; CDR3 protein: CASSPWDTQYF; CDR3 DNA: TGTGCCAGCTCACCTTGGGATACGCAGTATTTT
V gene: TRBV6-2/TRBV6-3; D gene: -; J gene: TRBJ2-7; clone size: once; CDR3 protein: CASSYFGPNEQYF; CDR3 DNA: TGTGCCAGCAGTTACTTCGGCCCAAACGAGCAGTACTTC
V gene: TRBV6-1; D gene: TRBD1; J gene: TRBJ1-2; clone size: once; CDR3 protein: CASSEGYRGLGYGYTF; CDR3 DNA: TGTGCCAGCAGTGAGGGGTACAGGGGGTTGGGCTATGGCTACACCTTC
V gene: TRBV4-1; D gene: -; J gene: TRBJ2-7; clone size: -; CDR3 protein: CASSLLVAYEQYF; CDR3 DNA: TGCGCCAGCAGCCTGCTAGTAGCATACGAGCAGTACTTC
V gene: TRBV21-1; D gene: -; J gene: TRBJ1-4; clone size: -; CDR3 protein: CASSNMRGETNEKLFF; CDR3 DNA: TGTGCCAGCAGCAACATGCGGGGAGAGACTAATGAAAAACTGTTTTTT
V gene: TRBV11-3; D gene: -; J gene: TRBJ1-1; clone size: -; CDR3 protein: CASSPGGTINTEAFF; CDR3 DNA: TGTGCCAGCAGCCCGGGGGGGACAATCAACACTGAAGCTTTCTTT
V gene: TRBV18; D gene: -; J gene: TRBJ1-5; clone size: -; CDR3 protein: CASSPGQGDGQPQHF; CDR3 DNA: TGTGCCAGCTCACCGGGGCAGGGAGACGGACAGCCCCAGCATTTT
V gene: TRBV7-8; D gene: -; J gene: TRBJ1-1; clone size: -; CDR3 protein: CASSTSIRTMNTEAFF; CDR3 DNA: TGTGCCAGCAGCACCTCCATCCGCACTATGAACACTGAAGCTTTCTTT
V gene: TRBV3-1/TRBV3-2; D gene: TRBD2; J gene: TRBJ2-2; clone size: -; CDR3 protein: CASSQGLASGGGELFF; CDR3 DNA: TGTGCCAGCAGCCAAGGTCTGGCTAGCGGTGGGGGGGAGCTGTTTTTT
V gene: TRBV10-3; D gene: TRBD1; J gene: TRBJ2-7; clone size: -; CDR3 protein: CAIWETGIREQYF; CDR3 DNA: TGTGCCATCTGGGAGACAGGGATCCGCGAGCAGTACTTC
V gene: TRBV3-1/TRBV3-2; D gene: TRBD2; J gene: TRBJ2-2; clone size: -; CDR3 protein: CASSQDGTSGGPGELFF; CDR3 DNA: TGTGCCAGCAGCCAAGATGGGACTAGCGGGGGCCCCGGGGAGCTGTTTTTT
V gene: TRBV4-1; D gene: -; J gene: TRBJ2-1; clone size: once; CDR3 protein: CASSQEGNNEQFF; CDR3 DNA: TGCGCCAGCAGCCAAGAAGGGAACAATGAGCAGTTCTTC
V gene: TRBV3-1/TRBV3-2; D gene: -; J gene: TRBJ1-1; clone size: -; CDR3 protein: CASSHSSEAFF; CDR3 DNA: TGTGCCAGCAGCCATAGCTCTGAAGCTTTCTTT
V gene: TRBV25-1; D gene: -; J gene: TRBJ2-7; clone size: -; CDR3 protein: CASSAPGPGKGEQYF; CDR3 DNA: TGTGCCAGCAGTGCACCGGGCCCCGGTAAGGGCGAGCAGTACTTC
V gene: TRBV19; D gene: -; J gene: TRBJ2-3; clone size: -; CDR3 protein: CASSIDTDPGVTDTQYF; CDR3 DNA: TGTGCCAGTAGTATAGATACCGACCCCGGGGTCACAGATACGCAGTATTTT
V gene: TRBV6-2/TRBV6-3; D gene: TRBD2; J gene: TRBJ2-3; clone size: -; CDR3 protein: CASSYPSSGGTSGTDTQYF; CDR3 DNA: TGTGCCAGCAGTTATCCGTCTAGCGGGGGGACCTCCGGCACAGATACGCAGTATTTT
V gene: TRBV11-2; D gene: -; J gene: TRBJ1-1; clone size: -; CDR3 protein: CASSVLEDTEAFF; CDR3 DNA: TGTGCCAGCAGCGTCCTTGAAGACACTGAAGCTTTCTTT
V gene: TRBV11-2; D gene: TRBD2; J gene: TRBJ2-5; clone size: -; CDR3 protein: CASSPGGNSETQYF; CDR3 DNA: TGTGCCAGCAGCCCCGGGGGGAACTCAGAGACCCAGTACTTC
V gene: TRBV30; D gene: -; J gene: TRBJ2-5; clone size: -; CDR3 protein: CAWSLGARETQYF; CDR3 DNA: TGTGCCTGGAGTTTAGGGGCGAGGGAGACCCAGTACTTC
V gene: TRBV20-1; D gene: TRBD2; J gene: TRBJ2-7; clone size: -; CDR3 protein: CSASLSGVFYEQYF; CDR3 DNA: TGCAGTGCTAGTCTTAGCGGGGTGTTCTACGAGCAGTACTTC
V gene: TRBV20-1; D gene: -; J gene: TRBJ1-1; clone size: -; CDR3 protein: CSASSASRTGFLNTEAFF; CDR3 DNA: TGCAGTGCTAGTTCGGCGAGTAGAACTGGGTTCCTGAACACTGAAGCTTTCTTT
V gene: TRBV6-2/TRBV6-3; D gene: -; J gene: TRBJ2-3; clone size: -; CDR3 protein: CASSSWTSSTDTQYF; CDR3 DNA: TGTGCCAGCAGTTCCTGGACGTCTAGCACAGATACGCAGTATTTT
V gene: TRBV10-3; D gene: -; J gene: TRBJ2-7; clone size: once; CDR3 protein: CAMGSYYEQYF; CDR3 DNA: TGTGCCATGGGGTCGTACTACGAGCAGTACTTC
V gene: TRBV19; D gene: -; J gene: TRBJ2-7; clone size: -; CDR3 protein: CASTQGYEQYF; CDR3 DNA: TGTGCCAGTACCCAGGGTTACGAGCAGTACTTC
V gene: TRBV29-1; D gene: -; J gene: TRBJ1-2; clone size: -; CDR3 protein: CSVEEREGVETF; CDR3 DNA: TGCAGCGTTGAAGAACGGGAAGGAGTGGAGACCTTC
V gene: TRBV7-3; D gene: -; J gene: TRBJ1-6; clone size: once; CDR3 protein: CASSLQGTDNSPLHF; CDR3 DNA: TGTGCCAGCAGCTTACAGGGGACCGATAATTCACCCCTCCACTTT
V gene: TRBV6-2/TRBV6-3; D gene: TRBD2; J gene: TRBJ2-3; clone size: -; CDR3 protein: CASSWGLVTDTQYF; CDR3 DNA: TGTGCCAGCAGTTGGGGACTAGTCACAGATACGCAGTATTTT
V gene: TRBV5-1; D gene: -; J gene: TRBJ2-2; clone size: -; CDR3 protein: CASSSEDTGELFF; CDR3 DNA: TGCGCCAGCAGCTCCGAGGACACCGGGGAGCTGTTTTTT
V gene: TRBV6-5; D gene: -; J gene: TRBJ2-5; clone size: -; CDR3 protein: CASSPLGETQYF; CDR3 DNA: TGTGCCAGCAGCCCCCTGGGGGAGACCCAGTACTTC
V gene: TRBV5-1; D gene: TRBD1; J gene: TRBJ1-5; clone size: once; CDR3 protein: CASSLGSGGEQPQHF; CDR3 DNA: TGCGCCAGCAGCTTGGGATCAGGGGGCGAACAGCCCCAGCATTTT